This TCR beta chain was retrieved from a study of blood T cell repertoires in COVID-19. Unmatched junction bases numbered 15, after V lost 6 bases and J lost 3 bases. The CDR3 is made up of 18 amino acids. Looked up from germline, CDR1 is MNHEY and CDR2 is SVGEGT. TCRdb keeps only in-frame clones here, not all; method: immunoSEQ multiplex PCR. This sample has about 200,000 clones, with around four fifths found just once. The sample comprised peripheral blood. This sequence joins TRBV6-2 or TRBV6-3 and TRBJ2-3; 10 nucleotides line up with TRBD2. This sequence was found in a man aged 35 to 55 with acute or convalescent COVID-19. DNA of the CDR3: TGTGCCAGCAGCTCTTTATATCAAGCGGGAGGGCCAACAGATACGCAGTATTTT. Its translation: CASSSLYQAGGPTDTQYF.